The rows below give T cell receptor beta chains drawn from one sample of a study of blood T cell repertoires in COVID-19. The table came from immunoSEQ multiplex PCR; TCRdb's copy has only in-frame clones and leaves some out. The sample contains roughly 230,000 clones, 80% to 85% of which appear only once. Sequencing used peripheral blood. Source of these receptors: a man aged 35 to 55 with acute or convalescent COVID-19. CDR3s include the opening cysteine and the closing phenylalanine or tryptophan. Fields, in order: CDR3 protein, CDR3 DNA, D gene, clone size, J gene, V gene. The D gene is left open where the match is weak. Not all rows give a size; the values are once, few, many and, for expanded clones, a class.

CASSAGLAVYNEQFF TGTGCCAGCAGCGCGGGACTAGCGGTCTACAATGAGCAGTTCTTC TRBD2 . TRBJ2-1 TRBV9
CASSERQADNSPLHF TGTGCCAGCTCAGAAAGACAGGCTGATAATTCACCCCTCCACTTT . . TRBJ1-6 TRBV18
CASMGDRIFYGYTF TGTGCCAGTATGGGGGACAGAATCTTCTATGGCTACACCTTC TRBD1 . TRBJ1-2 TRBV19
CASSLGNTIYF TGTGCCAGCAGCCTCGGAAACACCATATATTTT . . TRBJ1-3 TRBV11-2
CASSHRDRTYEQYF TGTGCCAGCAGCCACCGGGACAGGACCTACGAGCAGTACTTC TRBD1 . TRBJ2-7 TRBV3-1/TRBV3-2
CASSSATGITGELFF TGTGCCAGCAGTTCCGCCACAGGGATTACCGGGGAGCTGTTTTTT . . TRBJ2-2 TRBV27
CASSPNPGRNTEAFF TGCGCCAGCAGCCCAAACCCGGGGAGGAACACTGAAGCTTTCTTT . few TRBJ1-1 TRBV5-1
CASSRGGKRETQYF TGTGCCAGCAGCCGCGGGGGAAAGAGGGAGACCCAGTACTTC TRBD2 . TRBJ2-5 TRBV5-5
CASSRQVIEQFF TGTGCCAGCAGTCGACAGGTAATTGAGCAGTTCTTC . . TRBJ2-1 TRBV12-3/TRBV12-4
CASSLQGVNEKLFF TGTGCCAGCAGCTTACAGGGGGTTAATGAAAAACTGTTTTTT TRBD1 . TRBJ1-4 TRBV11-2
CASSEPLAGGTSEQYF TGTGCCAGCAGTGAACCACTAGCGGGAGGGACTAGCGAGCAGTACTTC TRBD2 . TRBJ2-7 TRBV6-1
CSVGGQLYTDTQYF TGCAGCGTTGGGGGACAGCTTTACACAGATACGCAGTATTTT TRBD1 . TRBJ2-3 TRBV29-1
CASSQDFSLRRQATDTQYF TGCGCCAGCAGCCAAGATTTTTCACTCCGGAGACAGGCGACAGATACGCAGTATTTT . . TRBJ2-3 TRBV4-1
CASRGARNSPLHF TGTGCCAGCAGAGGGGCTAGGAATTCACCCCTCCACTTT . . TRBJ1-6 TRBV2
CASSRAQGYTEAFF TGCGCCAGCAGCCGCGCGCAGGGGTACACTGAAGCTTTCTTT . . TRBJ1-1 TRBV4-1
CASRPQGALGNQPQHF TGTGCCAGCAGGCCGCAGGGGGCTTTGGGCAATCAGCCCCAGCATTTT TRBD1 once TRBJ1-5 TRBV27
CASSWGGADTQYF TGTGCCAGCAGCTGGGGGGGTGCAGATACGCAGTATTTT TRBD2 . TRBJ2-3 TRBV5-4
CLKKGPGELFF TGTCTAAAGAAGGGGCCCGGGGAGCTGTTTTTT . . TRBJ2-2 TRBV11-3
CASSSPGQERNTEAFF TGTGCCAGCAGCTCCCCGGGACAGGAGAGGAACACTGAAGCTTTCTTT TRBD1 . TRBJ1-1 TRBV7-8
CASSLEGRGGYTF TGCGCCAGCAGCTTGGAAGGGAGAGGCGGCTACACCTTC . . TRBJ1-2 TRBV5-1
CASSQEAGYGYTF TGCGCCAGCAGCCAAGAGGCGGGATATGGCTACACCTTC . . TRBJ1-2 TRBV4-1
CASSFGGIGNQPQHF TGTGCCAGCAGCTTCGGGGGGATCGGCAATCAGCCCCAGCATTTT . few TRBJ1-5 TRBV7-2
CASSLNAGQGARGYTF TGTGCCAGCAGCCTAAACGCTGGACAGGGGGCACGAGGCTACACCTTC TRBD1 . TRBJ1-2 TRBV5-5
CASSEAGKEAPGLGNQPQHF TGTGCCAGCAGTGAAGCGGGAAAGGAGGCTCCCGGGTTGGGCAATCAGCCCCAGCATTTT . few TRBJ1-5 TRBV6-1
CASSPPGTGRAEAFF TGTGCCAGTAGTCCCCCCGGGACAGGGAGAGCTGAAGCTTTCTTT TRBD1 . TRBJ1-1 TRBV19
CASSLARRPGSYEQYF TGCGCCAGCAGCTTGGCACGGAGGCCCGGCTCCTACGAGCAGTACTTC . . TRBJ2-7 TRBV5-1
CASSQASSPLHF TGTGCCAGCAGCCAAGCCAGTTCACCCCTCCACTTT . . TRBJ1-6 TRBV3-1/TRBV3-2
CASANAAGQNTEAFF TGTGCCAGTGCAAACGCGGCAGGGCAAAACACTGAAGCTTTCTTT . . TRBJ1-1 TRBV6-6
CASSLVSGVTEAFF TGTGCCAGCAGCTTAGTTTCGGGGGTTACTGAAGCTTTCTTT . . TRBJ1-1 TRBV7-2
CAISDLNHWYEQYF TGTGCCATCAGTGACTTGAACCACTGGTACGAGCAGTACTTC . . TRBJ2-7 TRBV10-3
CASSLTGQMNTEAFF TGTGCCAGCAGTCTTACAGGGCAGATGAACACTGAAGCTTTCTTT . . TRBJ1-1 TRBV11-2
CASSSGQVSGNTIYF TGTGCCAGCAGCTCGGGACAAGTCTCTGGAAACACCATATATTTT . . TRBJ1-3 TRBV11-2
CASSVLQTNTEAFF TGTGCCAGCAGCGTATTACAGACGAACACTGAAGCTTTCTTT . . TRBJ1-1 TRBV9
CAISPGTSGSNEQFF TGTGCCATCAGCCCCGGGACTAGCGGGAGCAATGAGCAGTTCTTC TRBD2 . TRBJ2-1 TRBV10-3
CASDFNLGYTF TGTGCCAGCGATTTTAACTTGGGCTACACCTTC . . TRBJ1-2 TRBV6-5
CAWRTGGHYGYTF TGTGCCTGGAGAACAGGGGGTCACTATGGCTACACCTTC TRBD1 . TRBJ1-2 TRBV30
CASSQRQGLVYEQYF TGTGCCAGCAGCCAAAGACAGGGGTTGGTCTACGAGCAGTACTTC TRBD1 . TRBJ2-7 TRBV4-2
CASSKTGVSTEAFF TGTGCCAGCAGCAAGACAGGGGTGAGCACTGAAGCTTTCTTT TRBD1 . TRBJ1-1 TRBV5-6
CASGRQGDQPQHF TGTGCCAGCGGCCGACAGGGGGATCAGCCCCAGCATTTT TRBD1 once TRBJ1-5 TRBV5-8
CATSRGRQANQPQHF TGTGCCACCAGCAGAGGCCGACAGGCCAATCAGCCCCAGCATTTT . . TRBJ1-5 TRBV15
CATSSPGQGVYGYTF TGTGCCACCAGTTCTCCGGGACAGGGAGTCTACGGCTACACCTTC TRBD1 . TRBJ1-2 TRBV24-1
CASSEVSGQATDTQYF TGCGCCAGCAGTGAGGTGAGCGGACAGGCCACAGATACGCAGTATTTT TRBD1 once TRBJ2-3 TRBV10-2
CASSGRGTGYEQYF TGTGCCAGCAGTGGCAGGGGAACGGGCTACGAGCAGTACTTC . few TRBJ2-7 TRBV2
CAVRERGTDTQYF TGTGCTGTGCGGGAGCGGGGCACAGATACGCAGTATTTT TRBD2 . TRBJ2-3 TRBV6-1
CASSLLAGGEQFF TGTGCCAGCAGCCTACTAGCGGGAGGTGAGCAGTTCTTC TRBD2 . TRBJ2-1 TRBV11-3
CASSVGDSANTEAFF TGTGCCAGCAGCGTAGGGGACAGCGCGAACACTGAAGCTTTCTTT TRBD1 . TRBJ1-1 TRBV9
CASSWGQGMAHQPQHF TGTGCCAGCAGTTGGGGACAGGGCATGGCGCATCAGCCCCAGCATTTT TRBD1 . TRBJ1-5 TRBV6-5
CASRPLAGALTGELFF TGTGCCAGCAGGCCCCTAGCGGGAGCTCTCACCGGGGAGCTGTTTTTT TRBD2 . TRBJ2-2 TRBV27
CGGENTEAFF TGCGGAGGAGAAAACACTGAAGCTTTCTTT . . TRBJ1-1 TRBV29-1
CASTHLRPSGANVLTF TGTGCCAGCACCCATCTCAGGCCTTCTGGGGCCAACGTCCTGACTTTC . . TRBJ2-6 TRBV27
CASSVQGAEETQYF TGCGCCAGCAGCGTACAGGGGGCCGAAGAGACCCAGTACTTC TRBD1 . TRBJ2-5 TRBV5-1
CASSVGLRNQPQHF TGTGCCAGCAGTGTCGGACTGAGGAATCAGCCCCAGCATTTT . . TRBJ1-5 TRBV2
CASSYRDRDETQYF TGCGCCAGCAGCTACCGGGACAGGGACGAGACCCAGTACTTC TRBD1 . TRBJ2-5 TRBV4-3
CASSQDPGHTQYF TGCGCCAGCAGCCAAGATCCAGGTCATACGCAGTATTTT . . TRBJ2-3 TRBV4-1
CASSHARGSNNQPQHF TGTGCCAGCAGCCACGCTAGGGGCAGCAACAATCAGCCCCAGCATTTT . . TRBJ1-5 TRBV7-2